The clone carrying this TCR beta chain was seen more than once but under ten times. The sample belongs to a study of blood T cell repertoires in COVID-19. Whole-study context: Acute-phase and convalescent COVID-19 samples originated in the United States, Italy and Spain.

Repertoires were generated with immunoSEQ multiplex PCR, while TCRdb's copy carries only in-frame clones and drops some. This sample yields about 200,000 clones, of which roughly 80% are seen a single time; 7.9% belongs to the top ten. V lost 6 bases to trimming and J lost 8 bases; unmatched junction nucleotides: 10. The germline V gene encodes CDR1 MNHEY and CDR2 SVGEGT. The CDR3 spans 16 residues. The TCR was taken from a woman at least 80 years old with acute or convalescent COVID-19. Sequenced material: peripheral blood. The rearrangement uses TRBV6-2 or TRBV6-3 and TRBJ1-6, with 10 bases identical to TRBD1. CDR3 nucleotide sequence: TGTGCCAGCAGCAACCCGGGGACAGGGGCAGATTCACCCCTCCACTTT. Its protein is CASSNPGTGADSPLHF.